This TCR beta chain was captured in a study of early T cells in non-severe SARS-CoV-2 infection. Background on the study: Unpaired chains resulted from sequencing bulk RNA of unsorted whole blood.

The TCR library protocol attached unique molecular identifiers to the individual cDNA molecules. TCRdb used MiXCR to reprocess the 5' RACE reads, holding one entry per CDR3 protein. The table records 25,000 to 35,000 distinct CDR3 sequences, roughly 6.6% of them present only once. Trimming removed 0 bases from V and 1 base from J; junction bases left unmatched: 6. The CDR3 loop spans 17 amino acids. Looked up from germline, CDR1 is SGHRS and CDR2 is YFSETQ. The TCR comes from an adult who was a healthcare worker with PCR-confirmed SARS-CoV-2 infection or an uninfected control (not recorded which). Source material: whole blood. The chain carries TRBV5-1 and TRBJ2-5; 10 positions agree with TRBD2. The DNA for the CDR3 is TGCGCCAGCAGCTTGGCCCAGACTAGCGGGCCCCAAGAGACCCAGTACTTC. Translating it yields CASSLAQTSGPQETQYF.